Below, 5 T cell receptor beta chains from the same sample are listed, as sequenced in a study of T-cell memory formation after mild COVID-19. TCRdb reprocessed the 5' RACE reads with MiXCR, giving one entry per CDR3 protein. The sample carries 300,000 to 400,000 distinct CDR3 sequences, approximately 16% recorded once. Material for sequencing was PBMCs or a T cell subset sorted from them (not recorded which). These receptor sequences come from a young man who had mild COVID-19 (a few samples of this study predate the infection). Cell type and time point are not known.

This clonotype was detected many times. The V gene is TRBV5-5, the J gene TRBJ1-2; D uncertain. The CDR3 is 12 residues long. Per the germline V gene, CDR1 is SGHKS and CDR2 is YYEKEE (reference sequence). V lost 3 bases, J lost 5 bases, and 8 bases lay in between. The CDR3 DNA is TGTGCCAGCAGCTCGGACCGGTATGGCTACACCTTC. It specifies CASSSDRYGYTF.

This clonotype was seen a handful of times. The V gene is TRBV11-1, the J gene TRBJ1-1; TRBD1 matches 7 bases. This CDR3 contains 14 residues. V shed 5 bases, J shed 6 bases, and the junction held 9 bases outside the gene matches. The germline CDR1 and CDR2 sequences are SGHAT and FQDESV (reference sequence). CDR3 coding DNA: TGTGCCAGCAGCACGCGACAGGGTAGCCCTGAAGCTTTCTTT. Translation gives CASSTRQGSPEAFF. Supplemented by reference TRBV11-1 and TRBJ1-1, the full variable domain reads EAEVAQSPRYKITEKSQAVAFWCDPISGHATLYWYRQILGQGPELLVQFQDESVVDDSQLPKDRFSAERLKGVDSTLKIQPAELGDSAMYLCASSTRQGSPEAFFGQGTRLTVV.

This clonotype occurred a few times. The chain recombines TRBV6-5 with TRBJ1-2, with a tentative D call TRBD1 (6 bases). Deletions cut 6 bases from V and 8 bases from J, with 19 bases between. From germline, CDR1 is MNHEY and CDR2 SVGAGI. This CDR3 contains 14 residues. CDR3 loop: CASSQSPGGQGYTF. CDR3 nucleotides: TGTGCCAGCAGCCAGTCCCCTGGGGGCCAGGGCTACACCTTC.

For the CDR3, the DNA is TGCAGTGCTAGGGAGGGTCCGGACACTGAAGCTTTCTTT. Protein product: CSAREGPDTEAFF. This chain links TRBV20-1 with TRBJ1-1, with D uncertain. The germline V and J ends were trimmed by 3 bases and 3 bases, with 11 bases remaining between them. Germline V gene sequence: CDR1 DFQATT, CDR2 SNEGSKA (reference sequence). The CDR3 has 13 residues.

The V and J genes are TRBV2 and TRBJ2-1; possibly TRBD2 for D (6 bases). The CDR3 totals 13 residues. Trimming took 2 bases from V and 7 from J, leaving 9 bases between them. Germline V lookup: CDR1 SNHLY, CDR2 FYNNEI. The CDR3 sequence is CASSENRGNEQFF. CDR3 DNA: TGTGCCAGCAGTGAAAACCGGGGGAATGAGCAGTTCTTC.